Listed below are T cell receptor beta chains from one sample, sequenced in a study of blood T cell repertoires in COVID-19. Assay: immunoSEQ multiplex PCR; the TCRdb copy retains only in-frame clones and omits some. The repertoire includes about 35,000 clones, about 90% of them detected once, and roughly 9.1% sits in the top ten. Sequenced: peripheral blood. Source of these receptors: a man aged 80 or over with active COVID-19. Both conserved end residues are part of each CDR3. The D gene is left open where the match is weak. A clone size is listed for some rows: how often the clone was seen (once, few, many), or a class if it is expanded.

d_call	v_call	j_call	clone_size	cdr3_aa	cdr3_nt
.	TRBV12-3/TRBV12-4	TRBJ1-1	.	CASSPERGGAFF	TGTGCCAGCAGTCCGGAAAGAGGTGGGGCTTTCTTT
.	TRBV7-9	TRBJ1-5	.	CASSPGEGNQPQHF	TGTGCCAGCAGCCCGGGGGAAGGCAATCAGCCCCAGCATTTT
TRBD2	TRBV25-1	TRBJ2-3	once	CASSGSSGSIDTQYF	TGTGCCAGCAGTGGGTCTAGCGGGAGTATAGATACGCAGTATTTT
TRBD1	TRBV28	TRBJ1-4	.	CASSLIPGQPNEKLFF	TGTGCCAGCAGTTTGATACCGGGACAGCCCAATGAAAAACTGTTTTTT
.	TRBV11-2	TRBJ2-5	.	CAGGLETQYF	TGTGCGGGCGGGCTGGAGACCCAGTACTTC
.	TRBV27	TRBJ2-3	.	CASRGLALTDTQYF	TGTGCCAGCAGGGGACTGGCCCTAACAGATACGCAGTATTTT
TRBD2	TRBV12-5	TRBJ2-2	.	CASGLSAGVRSTGELFF	TGTGCTAGTGGTTTATCGGCGGGAGTTAGGAGCACCGGGGAGCTGTTTTTT
.	TRBV5-1	TRBJ2-1	.	CASSLAGMVADEQFF	TGCGCCAGCAGCTTGGCAGGGATGGTCGCGGATGAGCAGTTCTTC
.	TRBV7-9	TRBJ1-1	.	CASSFHLGQGGEAFF	TGTGCCAGCAGCTTCCACCTCGGGCAGGGAGGTGAAGCTTTCTTT
TRBD2	TRBV5-1	TRBJ2-1	.	CASSSDTSGRAGQFF	TGCGCCAGCAGCTCGGATACTAGCGGGAGGGCCGGGCAGTTCTTC